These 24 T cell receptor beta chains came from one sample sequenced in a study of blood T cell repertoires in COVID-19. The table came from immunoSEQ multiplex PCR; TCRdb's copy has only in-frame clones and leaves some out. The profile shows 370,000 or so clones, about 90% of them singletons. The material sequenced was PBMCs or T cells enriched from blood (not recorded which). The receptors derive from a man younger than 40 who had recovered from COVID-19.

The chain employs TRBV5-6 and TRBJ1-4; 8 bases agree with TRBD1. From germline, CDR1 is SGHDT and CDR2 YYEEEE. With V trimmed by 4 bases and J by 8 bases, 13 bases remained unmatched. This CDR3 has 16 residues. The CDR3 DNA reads TGTGCCAGCAGCCCGAAAGACAGGGGACCATGGGAAAAACTGTTTTTT. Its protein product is CASSPKDRGPWEKLFF.

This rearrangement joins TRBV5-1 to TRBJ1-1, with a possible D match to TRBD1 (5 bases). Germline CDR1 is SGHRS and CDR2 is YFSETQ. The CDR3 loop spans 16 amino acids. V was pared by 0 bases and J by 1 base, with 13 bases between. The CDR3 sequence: CASSLVRTSSNTEAFF. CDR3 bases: TGCGCCAGCAGCTTGGTCCGGACATCCTCGAACACTGAAGCTTTCTTT.

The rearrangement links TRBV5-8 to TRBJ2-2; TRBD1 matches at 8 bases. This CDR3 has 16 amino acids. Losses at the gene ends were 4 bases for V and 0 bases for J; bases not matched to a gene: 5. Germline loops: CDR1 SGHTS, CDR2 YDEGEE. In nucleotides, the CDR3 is TGTGCCAGCAGCGACGGGGACAGGACGAACACCGGGGAGCTGTTTTTT. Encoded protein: CASSDGDRTNTGELFF.

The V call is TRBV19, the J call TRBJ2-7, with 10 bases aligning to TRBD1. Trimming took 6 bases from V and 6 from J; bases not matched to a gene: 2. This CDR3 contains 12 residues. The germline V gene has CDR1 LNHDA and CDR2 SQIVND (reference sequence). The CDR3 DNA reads TGTGCCAGTAGCCGGGACAGGGGCGAGCAGTACTTC. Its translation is CASSRDRGEQYF.

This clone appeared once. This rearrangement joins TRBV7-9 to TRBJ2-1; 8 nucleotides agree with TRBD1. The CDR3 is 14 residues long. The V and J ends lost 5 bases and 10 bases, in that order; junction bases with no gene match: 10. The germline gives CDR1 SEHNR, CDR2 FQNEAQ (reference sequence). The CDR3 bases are TGTGCCAGCAGCATCGGACAGGGACAAGCCGAGCAGTTCTTC. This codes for CASSIGQGQAEQFF. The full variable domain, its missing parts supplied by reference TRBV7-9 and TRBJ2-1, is DTGVSQNPRHKITKRGQNVTFRCDPISEHNRLYWYRQTLGQGPEFLTYFQNEAQLEKSRLLSDRFSAERPKGSFSTLEIQRTEQGDSAMYLCASSIGQGQAEQFFGPGTRLTVL.

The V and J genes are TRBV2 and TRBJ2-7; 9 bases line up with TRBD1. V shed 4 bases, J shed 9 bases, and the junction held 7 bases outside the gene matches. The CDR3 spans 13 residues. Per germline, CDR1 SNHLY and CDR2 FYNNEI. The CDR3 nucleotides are TGTGCCAGCAGTGGGGGACAGGGCCGGGCGCAGTACTTC. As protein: CASSGGQGRAQYF.

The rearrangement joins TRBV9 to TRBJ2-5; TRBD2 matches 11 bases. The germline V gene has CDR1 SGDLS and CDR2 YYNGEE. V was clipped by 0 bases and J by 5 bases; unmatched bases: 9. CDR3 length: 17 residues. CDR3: CASSVGDSGGVEETQYF. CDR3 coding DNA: TGTGCCAGCAGCGTAGGAGATAGCGGGGGGGTAGAGGAGACCCAGTACTTC.

The DNA for the CDR3 is TGCAGCGTTGAAGATCAGGGACTAGTTTCCAATGAGCAGTTCTTC. Its translation is CSVEDQGLVSNEQFF. The chain employs TRBV29-1 and TRBJ2-1; 8 nucleotides align to TRBD2. Per the germline V gene, CDR1 is SQVTM and CDR2 is ANQGSEA. Unmatched junction bases numbered 7, after V lost 0 bases and J lost 6 bases. The CDR3 sequence is 15 residues long.

The CDR3 DNA is TGTGCCAGCAGCCAAGACGCCGGACAAGGCTACACCTTC. It is translated as CASSQDAGQGYTF. This chain connects TRBV3-1 (or the pseudogene TRBV3-2) to TRBJ1-2, with D maybe TRBD1 (5 bases). Germline CDR1 and CDR2: LGHDT and YNNKEL (reference sequence). This CDR3 is 13 amino acids long. With 0 bases removed from V and 8 bases from J, the gap between germline ends came to 10 bases.

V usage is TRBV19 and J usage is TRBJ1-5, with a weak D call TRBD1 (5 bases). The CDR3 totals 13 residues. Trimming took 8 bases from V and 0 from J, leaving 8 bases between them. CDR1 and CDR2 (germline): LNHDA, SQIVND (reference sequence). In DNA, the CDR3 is TGTGCCAGTGGTGACAGTAGCAATCAGCCCCAGCATTTT. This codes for CASGDSSNQPQHF.

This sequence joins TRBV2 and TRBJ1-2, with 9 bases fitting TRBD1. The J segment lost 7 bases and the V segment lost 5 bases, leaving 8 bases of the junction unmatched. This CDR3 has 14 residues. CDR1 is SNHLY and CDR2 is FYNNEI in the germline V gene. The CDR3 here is CASSTGTGSSGYTF. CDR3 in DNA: TGTGCCAGCAGTACCGGGACAGGGAGCAGTGGCTACACCTTC.

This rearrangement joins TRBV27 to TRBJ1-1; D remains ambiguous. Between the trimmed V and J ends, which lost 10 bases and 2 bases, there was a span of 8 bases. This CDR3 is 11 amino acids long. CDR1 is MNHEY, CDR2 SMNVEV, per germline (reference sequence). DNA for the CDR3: TGTGCCATTATAACTAACACTGAAGCTTTCTTT. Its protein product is CAIITNTEAFF.

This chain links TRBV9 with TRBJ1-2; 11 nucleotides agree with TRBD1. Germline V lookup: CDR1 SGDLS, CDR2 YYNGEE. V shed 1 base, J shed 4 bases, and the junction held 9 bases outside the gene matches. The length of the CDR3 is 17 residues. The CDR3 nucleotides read TGTGCCAGCAGCGTATGGGCGGGACAGGGGGTTGGCTATGGCTACACCTTC. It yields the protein CASSVWAGQGVGYGYTF.

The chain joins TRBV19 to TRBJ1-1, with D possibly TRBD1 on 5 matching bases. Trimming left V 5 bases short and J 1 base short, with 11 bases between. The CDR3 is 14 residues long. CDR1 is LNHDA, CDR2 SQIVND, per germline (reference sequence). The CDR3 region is CASSSYDRNTEAFF. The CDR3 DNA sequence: TGTGCCAGTAGTTCTTACGACAGGAACACTGAAGCTTTCTTT.

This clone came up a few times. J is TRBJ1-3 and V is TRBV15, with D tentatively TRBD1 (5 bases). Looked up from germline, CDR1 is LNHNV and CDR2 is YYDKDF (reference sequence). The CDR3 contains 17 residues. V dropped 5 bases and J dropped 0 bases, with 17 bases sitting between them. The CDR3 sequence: CATSGLQGSLSGNTIYF. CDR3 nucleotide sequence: TGTGCCACCAGCGGCCTTCAGGGCAGCCTCTCTGGAAACACCATATATTTT.

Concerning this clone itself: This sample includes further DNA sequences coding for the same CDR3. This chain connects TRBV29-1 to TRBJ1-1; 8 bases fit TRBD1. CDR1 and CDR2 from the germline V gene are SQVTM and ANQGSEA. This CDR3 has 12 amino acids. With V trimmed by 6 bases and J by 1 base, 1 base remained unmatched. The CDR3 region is CSVGTGNTEAFF. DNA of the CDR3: TGCAGCGTGGGGACAGGGAACACTGAAGCTTTCTTT.

The CDR3 reads CASSPQGAGQPQHF. The CDR3 DNA sequence: TGCGCCAGCAGTCCCCAGGGGGCTGGGCAGCCCCAGCATTTT. The chain is built from TRBV4-1 and TRBJ1-5; 8 bases line up with TRBD1. In germline, CDR1 is MGHRA, CDR2 YSYEKL. This CDR3 contains 14 residues. V dropped 6 bases and J dropped 7; count of bases not matched to a gene: 8.

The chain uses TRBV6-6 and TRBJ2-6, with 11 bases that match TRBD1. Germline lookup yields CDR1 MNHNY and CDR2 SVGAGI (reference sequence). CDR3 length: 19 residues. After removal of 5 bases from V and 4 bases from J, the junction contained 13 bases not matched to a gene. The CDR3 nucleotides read TGTGCCAGCAGTCAGAGCCGGGACAGGGGGTTGGGAGGGGCCAACGTCCTGACTTTC. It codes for CASSQSRDRGLGGANVLTF.

The CDR3 spells CASRIRLEPNTEAFF. CDR3 bases: TGCGCCAGCAGAATTAGGTTGGAGCCGAACACTGAAGCTTTCTTT. The chain combines TRBV5-1 with TRBJ1-1; no clear D. Germline V gene data show CDR1 as SGHRS and CDR2 as YFSETQ. The ends were cut back, 5 bases at V and 1 base at J, with 15 bases in the middle. This CDR3 has 15 amino acids.

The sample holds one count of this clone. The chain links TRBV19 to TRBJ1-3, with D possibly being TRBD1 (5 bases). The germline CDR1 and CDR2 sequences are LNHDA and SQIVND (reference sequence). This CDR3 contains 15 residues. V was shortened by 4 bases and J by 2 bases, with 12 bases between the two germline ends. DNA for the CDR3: TGTGCCAGTAGTACCCTGGGCAGGGCTGGAAACACCATATATTTT. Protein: CASSTLGRAGNTIYF. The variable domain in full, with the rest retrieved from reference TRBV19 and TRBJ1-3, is DGGITQSPKYLFRKEGQNVTLSCEQNLNHDAMYWYRQDPGQGLRLIYYSQIVNDFQKGDIAEGYSVSREKKESFPLTVTSAQKNPTAFYLCASSTLGRAGNTIYFGEGSWLTVV.

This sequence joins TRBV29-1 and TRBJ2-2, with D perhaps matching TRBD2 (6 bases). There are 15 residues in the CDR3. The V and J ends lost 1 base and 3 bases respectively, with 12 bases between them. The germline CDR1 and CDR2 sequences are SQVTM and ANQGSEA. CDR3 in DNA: TGCAGCGTTGAAGTGGGGAGGAGGGACACCGGGGAGCTGTTTTTT. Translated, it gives CSVEVGRRDTGELFF.

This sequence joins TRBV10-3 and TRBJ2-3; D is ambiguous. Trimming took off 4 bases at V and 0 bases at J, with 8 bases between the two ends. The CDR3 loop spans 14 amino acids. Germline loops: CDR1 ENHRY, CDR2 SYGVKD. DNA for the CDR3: TGTGCCATCAGTGGGGCCGACAGCACAGATACGCAGTATTTT. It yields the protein CAISGADSTDTQYF.

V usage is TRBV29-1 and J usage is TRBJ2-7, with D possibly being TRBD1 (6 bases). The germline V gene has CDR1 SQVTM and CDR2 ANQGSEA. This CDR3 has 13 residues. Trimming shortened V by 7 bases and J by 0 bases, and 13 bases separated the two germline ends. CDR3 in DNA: TGCAGCGCCAGACAGGTCCTCTCCTACGAGCAGTACTTC. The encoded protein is CSARQVLSYEQYF.

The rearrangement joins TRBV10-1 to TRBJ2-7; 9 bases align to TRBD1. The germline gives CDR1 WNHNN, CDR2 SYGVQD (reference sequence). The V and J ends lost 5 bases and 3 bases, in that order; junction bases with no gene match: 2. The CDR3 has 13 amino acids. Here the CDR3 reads CASSMDRGYEQYF. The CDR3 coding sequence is TGCGCCAGCAGTATGGACAGGGGCTACGAGCAGTACTTC.